These T cell receptor beta chains were read from a single sample in a study of blood T cell repertoires in COVID-19. The protocol was immunoSEQ multiplex PCR, while the TCRdb copy is restricted to in-frame clones and leaves out a portion. Of 150,000 to 180,000 clones in the sample, roughly 80% were seen once. The specimen was peripheral blood. The receptor set was obtained from a woman aged 55-69 years with acute or convalescent COVID-19. Each CDR3 is given with its conserved first and last residue. Each record gives: clone size, J gene, V gene, D gene, CDR3 protein, CDR3 DNA. A D gene is named only where the DNA matches it firmly. Part of the rows lack a size; the others show once, few, many or a class for expanded clones.

-,TRBJ1-1,TRBV5-1,TRBD1,CASTRQGGDTEAFF,TGCGCCAGCACCCGACAGGGAGGCGACACTGAAGCTTTCTTT
-,TRBJ2-3,TRBV9,-,CASSAPGRGPHQYF,TGTGCCAGCAGCGCCCCCGGGAGGGGGCCCCACCAGTATTTT
many,TRBJ2-1,TRBV3-1/TRBV3-2,-,CASSQWQEREQFF,TGTGCCAGCAGCCAATGGCAGGAGCGGGAGCAGTTCTTC
-,TRBJ1-4,TRBV2,TRBD1,CASTRTGATNEKLFF,TGTGCCAGCACCCGGACAGGCGCAACTAATGAAAAACTGTTTTTT
-,TRBJ2-5,TRBV27,-,CASSRGYRETQYF,TGTGCCAGCAGCCGCGGCTACCGAGAGACCCAGTACTTC
-,TRBJ1-1,TRBV12-3/TRBV12-4,-,CASSVQAGTQAFF,TGTGCCAGCAGTGTGCAGGCCGGGACTCAAGCTTTCTTT
-,TRBJ1-1,TRBV5-6,-,CASSLGDRVTEAFF,TGTGCCAGCAGCTTGGGTGACCGGGTCACTGAAGCTTTCTTT
-,TRBJ2-1,TRBV5-4,TRBD2,CASSTKQTSGGYNEQFF,TGTGCCAGCAGCACTAAACAGACTAGCGGGGGGTACAATGAGCAGTTCTTC
once,TRBJ2-1,TRBV5-6,-,CASSLAQGLMDEQFF,TGTGCCAGCAGCTTGGCCCAGGGGTTAATGGATGAGCAGTTCTTC
-,TRBJ2-2,TRBV2,-,CASMVLREMFF,TGTGCCAGCATGGTACTTAGAGAGATGTTTTTT
-,TRBJ1-3,TRBV12-3/TRBV12-4,-,CASSLGVATIYF,TGTGCCAGCAGTTTAGGAGTTGCCACCATATATTTT
few,TRBJ1-4,TRBV3-1/TRBV3-2,-,CASSSPTGGNEKLFF,TGTGCCAGCAGCTCTCCGACAGGCGGAAATGAAAAACTGTTTTTT
few,TRBJ1-1,TRBV11-3,-,CASSPSGGGHDTEAFF,TGTGCCAGCAGCCCTAGTGGAGGCGGCCACGACACTGAAGCTTTCTTT
-,TRBJ1-5,TRBV4-2,TRBD1,CASTPAPGQGALGNQPQHF,TGTGCCAGCACCCCGGCCCCCGGACAGGGGGCGTTAGGCAATCAGCCCCAGCATTTT
-,TRBJ1-2,TRBV12-3/TRBV12-4,TRBD1,CASSTGTDYGYTF,TGTGCCAGCAGTACCGGGACAGACTATGGCTACACCTTC
-,TRBJ2-3,TRBV2,-,CASKRERSTTDTQYF,TGTGCCAGCAAGAGGGAAAGAAGTACCACAGATACGCAGTATTTT